This T cell receptor (beta chain) comes out of a study of CD8+CD57+ T cells in acquired aplastic anemia. Investigators profiled TCR beta VDJ and CDR3 from genomic DNA template. TCRdb re-called the reads through MiXCR, storing one row per CDR3 protein. The repertoire consists of approximately 21,000 distinct CDR3 sequences, with around 40% occurring once and the leading ten covering over 75%. Sequenced patients had shown CD8+CD57+ cell expansion by flow cytometry. The cohort consisted entirely of patients having severe acquired aplastic anemia. By the time of blood sampling, patients had still received no therapy. Broader study findings: It was found that approximately 29 CD8+ CDR3 sequences were shared between patients and controls. Diversity was reduced in patient CD8+CD57+ cells relative to total CD4+ and CD8+ pools.

This clonotype has a count of ten or more. No antigen is known for it. V shed 3 bases and J shed 5 bases, with 16 bases lying between them. Germline V gene lookup returns CDR1 DFQATT and CDR2 SNEGSKA (reference sequence). CDR3 length: 14 residues. This clonotype was sampled from a human donor with aplastic anemia. J is TRBJ2-5 and V is TRBV20-1; possibly TRBD1 for D (7 bases). The specimen sequenced was CD8+CD57+ T cells sorted from PBMCs. Subset meaning: bead-enriched CD8+CD57+ effector memory T cells from SAA patients. The CDR3 nucleotides read TGCAGTGCTAGTGCTCCGACAGGGAGGGAGACCCAGTACTTC. Its protein product is CSASAPTGRETQYF.